The rows below give T cell receptor beta chains drawn from one sample of a study of memory CD4+ T cells and cytomegalovirus serostatus. The method was immunoSEQ multiplex PCR; TCRdb's version includes in-frame clones alone and lacks a portion of them. There are some 44,000 clones in the sample; 76% occur only once, and approximately 1.9% lies in the top ten. Sample: memory CD4+ T cells from blood. The receptors were gathered from an adult in good health and CMV-seronegative. Both conserved end residues are part of each CDR3. The D gene is left open where the match is weak. The size of a clone is reported for some rows only, either as once, few or many, or as a class for expanded clones.

-,TRBD1,TRBJ1-2,TRBV7-2,CASSLAAGQGPYGYTF,TGTGCCAGCAGCTTAGCCGCAGGACAGGGCCCCTATGGCTACACCTTC
-,-,TRBJ2-7,TRBV6-8,CASSGAGHWEEQYF,TGTGCCAGCAGTGGCGCGGGACACTGGGAAGAGCAGTACTTC
few,-,TRBJ1-1,TRBV7-9,CASSRTGDLTEAFF,TGTGCCAGCAGCCGGACGGGGGATTTGACTGAAGCTTTCTTT
-,-,TRBJ2-2,TRBV18,CASSPRDGPNTGELFF,TGTGCCAGCTCACCCCGGGACGGGCCCAACACCGGGGAGCTGTTTTTT
-,-,TRBJ2-7,TRBV18,CASSNSGGDTNEQYF,TGTGCCAGCTCCAATTCCGGGGGCGATACGAACGAGCAGTACTTC
-,TRBD1,TRBJ1-1,TRBV5-1,CASSLGQGVGTEAFF,TGCGCCAGCAGCTTGGGTCAGGGGGTAGGGACTGAAGCTTTCTTT
-,-,TRBJ1-5,TRBV29-1,CSVAGHSNQPQHF,TGCAGCGTTGCCGGACATAGCAATCAGCCCCAGCATTTT
-,-,TRBJ1-6,TRBV28,CASSAGNSPLHF,TGTGCCAGCAGTGCAGGGAATTCACCCCTCCACTTT
few,-,TRBJ1-2,TRBV19,CASSTGSSYGYTF,TGTGCCAGTAGCACAGGGTCTAGCTATGGCTACACCTTC
once,-,TRBJ2-7,TRBV5-1,CASSLGSGLREQYF,TGCGCCAGCAGCTTGGGCTCCGGGTTGCGCGAGCAGTACTTC
-,-,TRBJ1-1,TRBV5-1,CASSPDLYTEAFF,TGCGCCAGCAGCCCGGACTTGTACACTGAAGCTTTCTTT
-,-,TRBJ2-2,TRBV5-1,CASSLDGYTGELFF,TGCGCCAGCAGCTTGGACGGGTACACCGGGGAGCTGTTTTTT
once,TRBD1,TRBJ1-2,TRBV19,CASSIARQGPSYGYTF,TGTGCCAGTAGTATCGCAAGACAGGGGCCTTCCTATGGCTACACCTTC
-,-,TRBJ1-2,TRBV5-3,CARSLVNHRDHNYGYTF,TGTGCCAGAAGCTTGGTGAATCACAGGGACCATAACTATGGCTACACCTTC
-,-,TRBJ2-5,TRBV2,CASSPRALETQYF,TGTGCCAGCAGTCCCCGAGCGCTCGAGACCCAGTACTTC
-,-,TRBJ1-1,TRBV7-3,CASSLSQNTEAFF,TGTGCCAGCAGCTTAAGTCAGAACACTGAAGCTTTCTTT
-,TRBD1,TRBJ2-3,TRBV11-2,CASSSQGAGDTQYF,TGTGCCAGCAGCTCCCAGGGGGCCGGAGATACGCAGTATTTT
-,-,TRBJ2-1,TRBV5-1,CASRRTGSYNEQFF,TGCGCCAGCAGAAGGACGGGTTCATACAATGAGCAGTTCTTC
-,-,TRBJ2-5,TRBV11-1,CASSLSMVWGQETQYF,TGTGCCAGCAGCTTAAGTATGGTGTGGGGCCAAGAGACCCAGTACTTC
-,TRBD1,TRBJ1-5,TRBV6-5,CASSPGGRGNQPQHF,TGTGCCAGCAGCCCAGGGGGCCGGGGCAATCAGCCCCAGCATTTT
-,-,TRBJ1-2,TRBV6-1,CASSGKGGGYTF,TGTGCCAGCAGTGGAAAAGGAGGGGGCTACACCTTC
-,-,TRBJ2-2,TRBV28,CASSFWGRGNTGELFF,TGTGCCAGCAGTTTCTGGGGGCGGGGAAACACCGGGGAGCTGTTTTTT
-,-,TRBJ2-6,TRBV7-9,CASSVSLASGANVLTF,TGTGCCAGCAGCGTCTCGCTAGCCTCTGGGGCCAACGTCCTGACTTTC
-,-,TRBJ1-2,TRBV7-3,CASSPPRNDGYTF,TGTGCCAGCAGCCCTCCGAGAAACGATGGCTACACCTTC
-,-,TRBJ1-2,TRBV11-3,CASSLGSPRYGYTF,TGTGCCAGCAGCTTAGGGAGCCCGCGCTATGGCTACACCTTC
-,-,TRBJ1-1,TRBV5-1,CASSSRVMNTEAFF,TGCGCCAGCAGCTCCAGGGTAATGAACACTGAAGCTTTCTTT
-,-,TRBJ1-1,TRBV20-1,CSASEFTEAFF,TGCAGTGCTAGCGAGTTCACTGAAGCTTTCTTT
few,TRBD1,TRBJ1-2,TRBV7-9,CASSLEWVSGGRLDGYTF,TGTGCCAGCAGCTTAGAATGGGTCTCAGGGGGTCGTCTGGATGGCTACACCTTC
few,-,TRBJ1-1,TRBV20-1,CSATAKREAFF,TGCAGTGCTACTGCCAAACGTGAAGCTTTCTTT
-,-,TRBJ2-1,TRBV29-1,CSVSKESLEQFF,TGCAGCGTTTCTAAGGAGTCTCTTGAGCAGTTCTTC
-,-,TRBJ2-3,TRBV29-1,CSVVGAGLRDTQYF,TGCAGCGTTGTGGGGGCGGGATTAAGAGATACGCAGTATTTT
once,-,TRBJ2-3,TRBV2,CASSESEGTDTQYF,TGTGCCAGCAGTGAAAGCGAGGGCACAGATACGCAGTATTTT
-,-,TRBJ1-4,TRBV7-8,CASSLAYGQNEKLFF,TGTGCCAGCAGCTTAGCCTACGGACAGAATGAAAAACTGTTTTTT
-,TRBD1,TRBJ1-4,TRBV7-7,CASSPGGTNEKLFF,TGTGCCAGCAGCCCAGGGGGCACTAATGAAAAACTGTTTTTT
-,-,TRBJ2-1,TRBV11-3,CASSLRGGYRDEQFF,TGTGCCAGCAGCCTCAGGGGGGGGTATAGGGATGAGCAGTTCTTC
-,TRBD1,TRBJ2-7,TRBV29-1,CSVGPRQGVYEQYF,TGCAGCGTTGGACCGCGACAGGGGGTCTACGAGCAGTACTTC
-,-,TRBJ1-1,TRBV2,CASSRATEAFF,TGTGCCAGCTCTAGAGCCACTGAAGCTTTCTTT
few,-,TRBJ1-2,TRBV5-5,CASSLNGGQNGYTF,TGTGCCAGCAGCTTGAATGGGGGGCAGAATGGCTACACCTTC
-,-,TRBJ1-6,TRBV25-1,CASSPSPLHF,TGTGCCAGCAGTCCCTCACCCCTCCACTTT
-,-,TRBJ2-7,TRBV28,CASSLGPRGEQYF,TGTGCCAGCAGTTTAGGGCCCCGAGGGGAGCAGTACTTC
few,-,TRBJ2-3,TRBV27,CASSSGRRDTDTQYF,TGTGCCAGCAGTTCGGGGAGACGCGACACAGATACGCAGTATTTT
once,TRBD1,TRBJ1-3,TRBV29-1,CSASSPGQTISGNTIYF,TGCAGCGCCTCTTCGCCGGGACAGACAATCTCTGGAAACACCATATATTTT
-,-,TRBJ2-1,TRBV7-9,CASRSQGTSYNEQFF,TGTGCCAGCAGATCTCAGGGGACCTCCTACAATGAGCAGTTCTTC
-,-,TRBJ1-2,TRBV7-2,CASSLGGDYGYTF,TGTGCCAGCAGCTTAGGGGGAGACTATGGCTACACCTTC